What follows are 32 T cell receptor beta chains derived from one specimen sequenced in a study of long-term antiretroviral therapy in people with HIV (dated 2022 in TCRdb). The immunoSEQ hsTCRB v3.0 assay was used at survey level resolution to sequence the TRB variable region. TCRdb limited this immuneACCESS table to in-frame rearrangements with V and J called. A share of clones is missing; checked studies link under half to unresolved V genes, and the rest is unexplained. Within this sample are almost 30,000 clones, with over 80% of them counted one time only. The ten largest clones take up 7% to 9.5% of the sample. The material sequenced was unsorted PBMCs, taken 3.2 years before starting antiretroviral therapy. These receptors were collected from a man aged 50-60 years with HIV.

This chain connects TRBV19 to TRBJ1-3; the D gene is possibly TRBD1 (6 bases). The CDR3 is 16 amino acids. Germline V lookup: CDR1 LNHDA, CDR2 SQIVND (reference sequence). V was cut by 5 bases and J by 0 bases, with 14 bases left in between. The CDR3 loop is CASSFLGTPSGNTIYF. The CDR3 DNA sequence: TGTGCCAGTAGTTTCCTTGGGACACCCTCTGGAAACACCATATATTTT.

This chain joins TRBV5-1 and TRBJ2-5, with 7 bases that match TRBD2. V lost 2 bases to trimming and J lost 1 base; unmatched junction nucleotides: 5. CDR3 size: 15 residues. Germline values: CDR1 SGHRS, CDR2 YFSETQ. Written as DNA, the CDR3 is TGCGCCAGCAGCTTAGCGGGGAGGACCCAAGAGACCCAGTACTTC. It specifies CASSLAGRTQETQYF. The variable domain in full, with the rest retrieved from reference TRBV5-1 and TRBJ2-5, is KAGVTQTPRYLIKTRGQQVTLSCSPISGHRSVSWYQQTPGQGLQFLFEYFSETQRNKGNFPGRFSGRQFSNSRSEMNVSTLELGDSALYLCASSLAGRTQETQYFGPGTRLLVL.

This chain uses TRBV30 with TRBJ1-3; possible D gene TRBD1, 5 bases. CDR3 length equals 14 residues. V lost 7 bases and J lost 3, with 16 bases in between. CDR1 is GTSNPN, CDR2 SVGIG, per germline (reference sequence). This CDR3 is CASTIWGDGNTIYF. The CDR3 DNA sequence: TGTGCCTCGACTATTTGGGGGGATGGAAACACCATATATTTT.

The chain carries TRBV6-1 and TRBJ2-3; TRBD2 is a possible D gene (6 bases). The germline V and J ends were trimmed by 1 base and 11 bases, with 10 bases remaining between them. This CDR3 is built from 12 residues. Germline V CDR1 and CDR2: MNHNS, SASEGT. CDR3 nucleotide sequence: TGTGCCAGCAGTGAAGTGGGGGGACTGCAGTATTTT. Translated: CASSEVGGLQYF.

The CDR3 nucleotides are TGTGCCACCAGCAGAGATATGGGGGCTTCCTACAATGAGCAGTTCTTC. It translates to CATSRDMGASYNEQFF. This rearrangement joins TRBV15 to TRBJ2-1; maybe TRBD1 (6 bases). The CDR3 has 16 amino acids. Germline CDR1 LNHNV, CDR2 YYDKDF (reference sequence). V was cut by 0 bases and J by 1 base, with 10 bases left in between.

This chain connects TRBV5-1 to TRBJ2-2; possibly TRBD1 for D (6 bases). CDR1 SGHRS and CDR2 YFSETQ come from the germline V gene. Trimming removed 8 bases at V and 7 bases at J, with 21 bases between. The CDR3 totals 15 residues. CDR3 sequence (DNA): TGCGCCAGTTCTCTGGGGGCCCTTAATGTCGGGGAGCTGTTTTTT. This encodes CASSLGALNVGELFF.

This chain links TRBV7-3 with TRBJ2-5, with a weak D call TRBD1 (5 bases). The CDR3 consists of 13 residues. With 3 bases removed from V and 1 base from J, the gap between germline ends came to 6 bases. Germline CDR1 SGHTA, CDR2 FQGTGA. The CDR3 here is CASSFTGQETQYF. The CDR3 DNA reads TGTGCCAGCAGCTTTACAGGCCAAGAGACCCAGTACTTC.

The gene calls are TRBV7-9 and TRBJ2-1; the D is unclear. Trimming cost V 3 bases and J 1 base, with 10 bases left between them. CDR1 is SEHNR and CDR2 is FQNEAQ in the germline V gene (reference sequence). The CDR3 runs to 15 residues. The CDR3 protein is CASSFGRSSYNEQFF. CDR3 in DNA: TGTGCCAGCAGCTTCGGTAGGAGTTCCTACAATGAGCAGTTCTTC.

The rearrangement links TRBV7-2 to TRBJ1-4, with 9 nucleotides matching TRBD1. Germline V gene data show CDR1 as SGHTA and CDR2 as FQGNSA. The CDR3 has 14 amino acids. V lost 3 bases and J lost 6; bases outside the gene matches: 2. In nucleotides, the CDR3 is TGTGCCAGCAGCTTCGACAGGGGGGATGAAAAACTGTTTTTT. This codes for CASSFDRGDEKLFF.

This chain joins TRBV5-1 and TRBJ1-6, with D possibly matching TRBD1 (5 bases). The V end was cut by 0 bases, the J end by 9 bases, with 10 bases between. The CDR3 consists of 14 residues. Germline CDR1 and CDR2: SGHRS and YFSETQ. CDR3 nucleotide sequence: TGCGCCAGCAGCTTGGCGGGGCGGGGTTCACCCCTCCACTTT. Amino acids: CASSLAGRGSPLHF.

The V and J genes are TRBV29-1 and TRBJ2-3; D possibly corresponds to TRBD1 (5 bases). The germline V gene encodes CDR1 SQVTM and CDR2 ANQGSEA. This CDR3 comprises 15 residues. V lost 0 bases and J lost 3, with 13 bases in between. CDR3 sequence reads: CSVEDLATVTDTQYF. CDR3 in DNA: TGCAGCGTTGAAGATCTCGCGACAGTGACAGATACGCAGTATTTT.

The chain joins TRBV5-8 to TRBJ1-4, with TRBD1 as a possible D gene (5 bases). Germline CDR1 and CDR2: SGHTS and YDEGEE. The ends were cut back, 1 base at V and 5 bases at J, with 9 bases in the middle. This CDR3 contains 14 residues. DNA of the CDR3: TGTGCCAGCAGCTTGAACAGGCCCAATGAAAAACTGTTTTTT. Translated: CASSLNRPNEKLFF.

This clone was recorded once. This chain uses TRBV4-3 with TRBJ1-2, with 8 bases that match TRBD1. The CDR3 sequence is 15 residues long. Per the germline V gene, CDR1 is LGHNA and CDR2 is YSLEER. V dropped 2 bases and J dropped 0; count of bases not matched to a gene: 2. In DNA, the CDR3 is TGCGCCAGCAGCCAAAGACAGGGGTCTAACTATGGCTACACCTTC. Translated, it gives CASSQRQGSNYGYTF.

CDR3 region: CASSYRASGVNEQFF. The CDR3 bases are TGTGCCAGCAGTTACAGGGCTAGCGGGGTAAATGAGCAGTTCTTC. The gene calls are TRBV6-5 and TRBJ2-1; TRBD2 agrees at 9 bases. The J segment lost 7 bases and the V segment lost 2 bases, leaving 6 bases of the junction unmatched. CDR1 and CDR2 (germline): MNHEY, SVGAGI. This CDR3 comprises 15 residues.

The chain carries TRBV6-5 and TRBJ2-7; 8 positions match TRBD1. The CDR3 totals 15 residues. Trimming at V came to 6 bases and at J to 1 base, leaving 8 bases not matched to a gene. Germline V gene sequence: CDR1 MNHEY, CDR2 SVGAGI. The DNA of the CDR3 is TGTGCCAGCAGCCGACAGGGGTGGAAGTCCTACGAGCAGTACTTC. Its translation is CASSRQGWKSYEQYF.

The V and J genes are TRBV5-1 and TRBJ1-5; D gene uncertain. V lost 0 bases, J lost 4 bases, and 8 bases lay in between. There are 14 residues in the CDR3. Looked up from germline, CDR1 is SGHRS and CDR2 is YFSETQ. Here the CDR3 reads CASSLEGPNQPQHF. CDR3 nucleotide sequence: TGCGCCAGCAGCTTGGAGGGCCCAAATCAGCCCCAGCATTTT.

The chain joins TRBV11-2 to TRBJ2-7; 8 nucleotides agree with TRBD1. The germline V gene encodes CDR1 SGHAT and CDR2 FQNNGV. After removal of 2 bases from V and 1 base from J, the junction contained 10 bases not matched to a gene. The CDR3 sequence is 17 residues long. The DNA of the CDR3 is TGTGCCAGCAGCTTATCGCGCGGGACAGGACCTTCCTACGAGCAGTACTTC. This codes for CASSLSRGTGPSYEQYF.

This chain connects TRBV5-1 to TRBJ1-2; D is perhaps TRBD1 (5 bases). This CDR3 has 13 amino acids. Germline CDR1 and CDR2: SGHRS and YFSETQ. V was clipped by 3 bases and J by 12 bases, with 18 bases between them. In nucleotides, the CDR3 is TGCGCCAGCAGCTCGTTGGAGGGGCTGACAAACACCTTC. Amino acid sequence: CASSSLEGLTNTF.

V and J are TRBV10-1 and TRBJ1-1, with D unresolved. This CDR3 has 14 amino acids. V lost 0 bases, J lost 3 bases, and 8 bases lay in between. Per germline, CDR1 WNHNN and CDR2 SYGVQD (reference sequence). The CDR3 coding sequence is TGCGCCAGCAGTGAGTCTTCGGGGTACACTGAAGCTTTCTTT. Amino acids: CASSESSGYTEAFF.

This clone was picked up one time. The CDR3 DNA is TGTGCCAGCAGTGCCACAGGGTATAGCACAGATACGCAGTATTTT. Its protein is CASSATGYSTDTQYF. The V and J genes are TRBV6-1 and TRBJ2-3; possible D gene TRBD1, 6 bases. The CDR3 totals 15 residues. V was shortened by 4 bases and J by 0 bases, with 11 bases between the two germline ends. CDR1 MNHNS and CDR2 SASEGT come from the germline V gene.

The chain combines TRBV5-6 with TRBJ2-7, with TRBD1 identical over 8 bases. The ends lost 2 bases at V and 6 bases at J; junction bases unmatched: 10. Germline V lookup: CDR1 SGHDT, CDR2 YYEEEE. The CDR3 sequence is 15 residues long. Here the CDR3 DNA reads TGTGCCAGCAGCTTTTCTGGCAGGGGGCTTGTCGAGCAGTACTTC. Translating gives CASSFSGRGLVEQYF.

V usage is TRBV7-9 and J usage is TRBJ2-1; D is unclear. Trimming removed 0 bases from V and 8 bases from J, with 5 bases in between. This CDR3 region has 12 residues. Germline assignment: CDR1 SEHNR and CDR2 FQNEAQ (reference sequence). CDR3 region: CASSLASHEQFF. The CDR3 nucleotides read TGTGCCAGCAGCTTAGCTAGCCATGAGCAGTTCTTC.

The gene calls are TRBV7-9 and TRBJ2-2; D gene ambiguous. Trimming stripped 2 bases from V and 5 bases from J, with 3 bases between. The CDR3 spans 12 residues. Germline V gene sequence: CDR1 SEHNR, CDR2 FQNEAQ (reference sequence). CDR3 nucleotides: TGTGCCAGCAGCTTAAAGACCGGGGAGCTGTTTTTT. Translating it yields CASSLKTGELFF.

The J gene is TRBJ1-1, the V gene TRBV7-9; tentatively, D is TRBD1 (6 bases). This CDR3 is built from 15 residues. V lost 5 bases to trimming and J lost 3 bases, with 16 bases between them. Looked up from germline, CDR1 is SEHNR and CDR2 is FQNEAQ (reference sequence). The CDR3 bases are TGTGCCAGCAGCCAGCCCAGGGGTAGGGACACTGAAGCTTTCTTT. Its protein is CASSQPRGRDTEAFF.

This clone was seen just once. The genes are TRBV18 and TRBJ2-7; D gene ambiguous. The V gene lost 2 bases and the J gene lost 7 bases, with 15 bases spanning the gap. Looked up from germline, CDR1 is KGHSH and CDR2 is LQKENI. CDR3 length: 14 residues. Here the CDR3 DNA reads TGTGCCAGCTCACCATTTGTCCGGTACGAGGAGCAGTACTTC. This encodes CASSPFVRYEEQYF.

This chain uses TRBV29-1 with TRBJ2-1, with 8 bases fitting TRBD1. This CDR3 is 14 amino acids long. Germline-derived CDR1 and CDR2 are SQVTM and ANQGSEA. The junction had 7 bases not matched to a gene; V was cut back by 5 bases and J by 4 bases. The CDR3, as DNA: TGCAGCGTTACCCGGGACAGGAGTTACAATGAGCAGTTCTTC. It translates to CSVTRDRSYNEQFF.

This clone is a singleton in its sample. The V gene is TRBV9, the J gene TRBJ2-3; TRBD2 agrees at 15 bases. V trimming: 0 bases; J trimming: 4 bases; junction bases outside the gene matches: 3. Germline CDR1 and CDR2: SGDLS and YYNGEE. The CDR3 totals 17 residues. CDR3 sequence (DNA): TGTGCCAGCAGCGTAGGGACTAGCGGGGGGGTGGCAGATACGCAGTATTTT. Translated, it gives CASSVGTSGGVADTQYF. The full variable domain, with the rest looked up from reference TRBV9 and TRBJ2-3, is DSGVTQTPKHLITATGQRVTLRCSPRSGDLSVYWYQQSLDQGLQFLIQYYNGEERAKGNILERFSAQQFPDLHSELNLSSLELGDSALYFCASSVGTSGGVADTQYFGPGTRLTVL.

V usage is TRBV14 and J usage is TRBJ1-2; D is unclear. Per germline, CDR1 SGHDN and CDR2 FVKESK. Trimming shortened V by 2 bases and J by 5 bases, and 18 bases separated the two germline ends. The CDR3 extends over 16 amino acids. The CDR3 here is CASSQTDWPNWYGYTF. The DNA for the CDR3 is TGTGCCAGCAGCCAAACTGACTGGCCGAACTGGTATGGCTACACCTTC.

The chain carries TRBV2 and TRBJ2-6; 9 bases are shared with TRBD1. The germline V gene encodes CDR1 SNHLY and CDR2 FYNNEI. The CDR3 has 17 amino acids. The V gene end was trimmed by 5 bases and the J gene end by 2 bases; junction bases not matched to a gene: 7. This CDR3 reads CASSSGQGTAGANVLTF. As DNA, the CDR3 is TGTGCCAGCAGTTCGGGACAGGGCACCGCTGGGGCCAACGTCCTGACTTTC. Complete variable domain (other parts from reference TRBV2 and TRBJ2-6): EPEVTQTPSHQVTQMGQEVILRCVPISNHLYFYWYRQILGQKVEFLVSFYNNEISEKSEIFDDQFSVERPDGSNFTLKIRSTKLEDSAMYFCASSSGQGTAGANVLTFGAGSRLTVL.

The chain is built from TRBV5-6 and TRBJ1-4; a weak D match, TRBD1 (5 bases). With 2 bases removed from V and 6 bases from J, the gap between germline ends came to 14 bases. The CDR3 sequence is 15 residues long. The germline gives CDR1 SGHDT, CDR2 YYEEEE. DNA of the CDR3: TGTGCCAGCAGCTTTACCGACGGAGGGGATGAAAAACTGTTTTTT. Amino acid sequence: CASSFTDGGDEKLFF.

This chain connects TRBV10-3 to TRBJ1-5; D is unclear. V shed 5 bases and J shed 4 bases, with 9 bases lying between them. Looked up from germline, CDR1 is ENHRY and CDR2 is SYGVKD. CDR3 length: 13 residues. The CDR3 is CAISRDLNQPQHF. The CDR3 region has the DNA TGTGCCATCAGTCGGGATCTTAATCAGCCCCAGCATTTT.

The V and J genes are TRBV5-6 and TRBJ2-7; 13 bases are shared with TRBD2. The length of the CDR3 is 16 residues. V lost 1 base and J lost 4; bases outside the gene matches: 5. The germline V gene has CDR1 SGHDT and CDR2 YYEEEE. The CDR3 reads CASSLRRTSGSYEQYF. CDR3 sequence (DNA): TGTGCCAGCAGCTTGAGGCGGACTAGCGGGAGTTACGAGCAGTACTTC. The full variable domain, its missing parts supplied by reference TRBV5-6 and TRBJ2-7, is DAGVTQSPTHLIKTRGQQVTLRCSPKSGHDTVSWYQQALGQGPQFIFQYYEEEERQRGNFPDRFSGHQFPNYSSELNVNALLLGDSALYLCASSLRRTSGSYEQYFGPGTRLTVT.